A selection of T cell receptor beta chains follows, all from one sample in a study of T-cell memory formation after mild COVID-19. TCRdb passed the 5' RACE reads through MiXCR, listing each CDR3 protein once. The sample has about 470,000 distinct CDR3 sequences, around a sixth seen once. Input material: PBMCs or a T cell subset sorted from them (not recorded which). Receptors were obtained from an adult woman who had mild COVID-19 (a few samples of this study predate the infection). Cell type and time point are not known. CDR3s include the opening cysteine and the closing phenylalanine or tryptophan. A D gene is named only where the DNA matches it firmly. Rows may omit the clone size; those that give it use once, few, many or a size class.

V: TRBV5-1
size: .
D: TRBD1
J: TRBJ2-6
DNA: TGCGCCAGCACCAACAGGGGAGCCGACTCTGGGGCCAACGTCCTGACTTTC
CDR3: CASTNRGADSGANVLTF

V: TRBV5-5
size: .
D: TRBD1
J: TRBJ2-5
DNA: TGTGCCAGCAGCTTGGCAAGGGACAGGGGGCACTCCAGGGAGACCCAGTACTTC
CDR3: CASSLARDRGHSRETQYF

V: TRBV27
size: few
D: .
J: TRBJ1-1
DNA: TGTGCCAGCAGTCTTCGGGCGCACACTGAAGCTTTCTTT
CDR3: CASSLRAHTEAFF

V: TRBV7-6
size: .
D: .
J: TRBJ2-1
DNA: TGTGCCAGCAGCTCCCCTGGGAGTTTCCCCTACAATGAGCAGTTCTTC
CDR3: CASSSPGSFPYNEQFF

V: TRBV5-1
size: many
D: .
J: TRBJ2-7
DNA: TGCGCCAGCAGCTTGGATCTTGGACTCACCCTTGCCGACGAGCAGTACTTC
CDR3: CASSLDLGLTLADEQYF

V: TRBV12-3/TRBV12-4
size: few
D: TRBD2
J: TRBJ2-1
DNA: TGTGCCAGCAGTTTATCACCCGGACTAGGGGCCAATGAGCAGTTCTTC
CDR3: CASSLSPGLGANEQFF

V: TRBV7-9
size: few
D: TRBD2
J: TRBJ2-3
DNA: TGTGCCAGCAGCCCACCCGGGACTAGGGATACGCAGTATTTT
CDR3: CASSPPGTRDTQYF

V: TRBV29-1
size: once
D: .
J: TRBJ1-1
DNA: TGCAGCGTTGAGAGACCCGGGCCCTTGAACACTGAAGCTTTCTTT
CDR3: CSVERPGPLNTEAFF

V: TRBV6-5
size: .
D: TRBD2
J: TRBJ2-1
DNA: TGTGCCAGCAGTTTTCAAACCGGGACTACGCACAATGAGCAGTTCTTC
CDR3: CASSFQTGTTHNEQFF

V: TRBV6-2/TRBV6-3
size: .
D: .
J: TRBJ1-1
DNA: TGTGCCAGCAGTCAACCGGGGAGGGCACGCACTGAAGCTTTCTTT
CDR3: CASSQPGRARTEAFF

V: TRBV7-3
size: few
D: .
J: TRBJ2-7
DNA: TGTGCCAGCAGCGCTCTGGACTTCGGCGAGCAGTACTTC
CDR3: CASSALDFGEQYF

V: TRBV5-4
size: .
D: TRBD1
J: TRBJ1-2
DNA: TGTGCCAGCAGCTTGGGACTCTCGACAGGGACCTATGGCTACACCTTC
CDR3: CASSLGLSTGTYGYTF

V: TRBV12-3/TRBV12-4
size: many
D: .
J: TRBJ2-1
DNA: TGTGCCAGCAGTTTACGGACAACAAATGAGCAGTTCTTC
CDR3: CASSLRTTNEQFF

V: TRBV12-5
size: few
D: .
J: TRBJ1-6
DNA: TGTGCTAGTGGTTTGGTATGGGCAGATCGACCTACTTCACCCCTCCACTTT
CDR3: CASGLVWADRPTSPLHF

V: TRBV24-1
size: many
D: .
J: TRBJ2-1
DNA: TGTGCCACCAGTGATCCCAGGCAGGCCGCACGTATAGATGAGCAGTTCTTC
CDR3: CATSDPRQAARIDEQFF

V: TRBV27
size: .
D: TRBD2
J: TRBJ2-1
DNA: TGTGCCAGCAGACCGGGACTAGTGGGGGAGGGGACCTACAATGAGCAGTTCTTC
CDR3: CASRPGLVGEGTYNEQFF

V: TRBV7-9
size: .
D: .
J: TRBJ1-2
DNA: TGTGCCAGCAGCCCATACTATGGCTACACCTTC
CDR3: CASSPYYGYTF

V: TRBV6-5
size: .
D: TRBD1
J: TRBJ1-1
DNA: TGTGCCAGCAGTTTTGGGACAGGGGGGGTGAACACTGAAGCTTTCTTT
CDR3: CASSFGTGGVNTEAFF

V: TRBV7-2
size: .
D: TRBD2
J: TRBJ2-3
DNA: TGTGCCAGCAGCATGGGCGGGGGGGATACGCAGTATTTT
CDR3: CASSMGGGDTQYF

V: TRBV5-1
size: .
D: .
J: TRBJ1-2
DNA: TGCGCCAGCCGCTCCACGGGGGAGGGTTGGGATGGCTACACCTTC
CDR3: CASRSTGEGWDGYTF